Detailed here is one T cell receptor beta chain. Its recognized antigen is unknown. Base qualities are not at hand, and no much larger clone is one base apart. The CDR3 contains 15 residues, cysteine and phenylalanine counted. The sequence is cut down to CDR3 DNA, 45 bases in frame from base 1. The germline V gene gives CDR1 as SGHDN and CDR2 as FVKESK. V gives up 8 bases and J gives up 3 bases, and the segment between their germline ends measures 18 bases. In total, about 650 healthy bone marrow donors made up the cohort. All cohort members were sampled while nominally healthy, although unrecorded immune exposures were likely present. The donor was CMV seropositive and belonged to the group of 250 to 300 seropositive cohort members. Each donor provided a peripheral blood sample, and peripheral blood mononuclear cells were used for TCR beta sequencing. The Qiagen DNeasy Blood Extraction Kit was used to extract genomic DNA from the blood cell samples.

This specimen comes from a study of cytomegalovirus exposure and HLA in healthy donors (TCRdb year 2017). Concerning the study at large: An earlier analysis of a few hundred of the donors reported approximately 260 Gb of sequence data and 117 million unique TCR beta sequences obtained from around 190 million T cells. The aim of the study was to test whether cataloging public T cell receptors could identify signatures of past pathogen exposure. The T cell repertoires of some 700 subjects were profiled by immunosequencing and related to cytomegalovirus serostatus. Among the roughly 400 genotyped donors, around 79% belonged to the genetic ancestry cluster associated with self-reported Caucasian donors. To study patterns of TCR occurrence, a later analysis re-analyzed previously published TCR beta repertoires from hundreds of donors and added high-resolution HLA genotyping. Across under 500 genotyped donors of the cohort, an average of about 240,000 unique TCR beta nucleotide sequences per donor were sequenced, and 15% to 20% of those sequences were non-productive. A later genetic analysis took genome-wide SNP genotypes for about 60% of the roughly 670 donors and used that subset as a discovery cohort. The study combined high-throughput TCR immunosequencing, statistical association of individual TCRs with disease status, and machine learning to predict cytomegalovirus infection status. The later analysis used no new phenotypic data to find candidate immune exposures, relying instead on TCR beta sequences and their occurrence across donors. Roughly five DR-DQ haplotypes were handled as single units for association and clustering because linkage in the cohort was strong. Both class I and class II loci were covered by HLA typing, at four-digit resolution. The number of donors typed differed by locus, with about 629-630 for A, B, C, DRB1 and DQB1, roughly 520 for DQA1, 600 to 610 for DPA1, and around 450 for DPB1. An early release that covered 640 HLA-typed donors contained approximately 300 gigabases of sequencing data and tens of millions of unique TCR sequences. Every discovery cohort repertoire had been produced on one sequencing platform. Alongside the repertoire data, information on donor age, sex, ethnicity and CMV serostatus was compiled. An earlier analysis of 587 of the donors used high-throughput TCR beta sequencing to judge whether each TCR beta V gene segment behaved as functional or pseudogenic. A separate validation cohort of roughly 120 different subjects was used in addition to the 666-subject first cohort.

The investigation overall reported the following: The classifier was reported to diagnose cytomegalovirus status with high specificity and sensitivity in both the original cohort and the validation cohort. In vitro tests confirmed that a few of the cytomegalovirus-associated TCR beta chains recognize cytomegalovirus antigens. A further reported finding was that TCR beta sequences accurately predicted the HLA-A and HLA-B alleles for most subjects in the first cohort. A cluster of highly shared sequence variants was judged likely to represent a technical artifact of the sequencing pipeline. Most CMV-associated TCR beta chains appeared to be HLA-restricted in a later analysis, and the HLA associations seemed to be driven largely by CMV exposure. In an earlier analysis of 450 to 750 of the donors, most TCR beta V segments appeared in productive rearrangements about 87% or about 30% of the time, broadly matching IMGT annotations. When HLA alleles, especially DR and DQ, strongly co-occurred, attributing TCR associations to individual alleles was difficult. In a later analysis, HLA-associated TCR beta chains were found to be more clonally expanded and to have lower generation probabilities than equally common non-associated chains. In a later analysis, TCR association rates were found to vary across HLA loci, with the most associated TCRs seen for DRB1 alleles and the fewest for HLA-C alleles. At a false discovery rate of 0.05, a later analysis linked 15,000 to 20,000 TCR beta sequences to specific HLA alleles. Immune exposure information for the cohort was limited to CMV serostatus. An association between a missense DCLRE1C variant and V-gene and J-gene trimming of TCR beta chains was found in a later genetic analysis and replicated in an independent cohort. Some IMGT-functional V segments, including TRBV6-2 and TRBV6-3, could not be distinguished by the 87-base-pair reads and were therefore excluded. In the study, 150 to 200 TCR beta chains were listed as associated with cytomegalovirus. The presence/absence analyses assumed that sequencing depth was roughly uniform across donors, and that assumption may not be true. Linkage disequilibrium might explain the correlated functional status among segregating V segments, but an unknown experimental factor could not be ruled out. Because HLA typing was missing for some donors at each locus, association tests included only the typed subset. The cohort was sequenced for TCR beta chains only, and without alpha or paired-chain data the features that could be detected were limited. Across donors, most TCR sequences were observed very rarely, whereas some public TCRs were present in many individuals. Because counts were too low, about 15 rarely observed V segments, including chromosome 9 orphons, were left out of the earlier analysis of 500 to 750 of the donors. In a later analysis, several top co-occurrence clusters were reported to appear linked to parvovirus B19, influenza, CMV and Epstein-Barr virus. It was suggested by the authors that the approach could potentially be generalized to other disease states and immunological phenotypes. According to a later genetic analysis, donors in an Asian-associated ancestry cluster had fewer N-insertions in productive TCRs than the approximately 700-donor mean.

Libraries were constructed by the immunoSEQ multiplex PCR assay. The multiplex PCR relied on a mix of 60 forward primers for TCR Vbeta segments and 13 reverse primers for TCR Jbeta segments. Amplification of the CDR3 region of rearranged TCR beta genes was performed with a multiplex PCR assay on genomic DNA. Amplified TCR beta libraries were sequenced as 87-base-pair reads on the Illumina HiSeq System. In the authors' own workflow: In a later analysis, some 80 million unique TCR beta chains were counted across the roughly 700 repertoires, and roughly 10 million of these chains were shared by at least two donors. Raw reads were error-corrected and collapsed into unique sequences by a nearest-neighbor algorithm in which closely related sequences were merged to remove PCR and sequencing errors. Alignment of CDR3 sequences to IMGT reference sequences was used to assign V, D and J gene segments. For a sequence to be retained, a match of at least six nucleotides to both a V gene segment and a J gene segment was required. Rearrangements were classified as productive when the CDR3 lacked stop codons and remained in frame with V and J, and all other rearrangements were classified as non-productive. Following IMGT convention, CDR3 was defined as the stretch from the second conserved V-encoded cysteine up to the conserved J-encoded phenylalanine. Sequences without an unambiguous match to a single V gene segment were excluded from the earlier analysis of approximately 600 of the donors. In an earlier analysis of a few hundred of the donors, V segments were called functional above 56.7% productive rearrangements and were called segregating when the between-donor standard deviation exceeded 5%. A statistical classification framework was developed to diagnose cytomegalovirus status using the catalog of TCR beta chain sequences. A later analysis assigned V and J genes by comparing TCR nucleotide sequences with IMGT/GENE-DB human TR gene sequences. A later analysis assigned CDR3 sequences and most-parsimonious VDJ recombination scenarios with the TCRdist pipeline. A later analysis defined each TCR beta chain by its CDR3 amino acid sequence plus V-gene family, and excluded reads lacking a unique V-gene family. In a later analysis, 500 to 700 highly shared, low-generation-probability nucleotide sequences were removed to address suspected cross-contamination and a sequencing artifact. A later analysis calculated a clonal expansion index for each public chain from normalized within-repertoire ranks of inferred template counts. A later analysis computed generation probabilities with a VDJ recombination model fitted to out-of-frame rearrangements, and checked the results against IGoR. Hypergeometric tests were used in a later analysis to score TCR-TCR, TCR-HLA and TCR-CMV co-occurrence, with a repertoire-size bias correction applied to the TCR pairs. To estimate false discovery rates, a later analysis permuted the HLA or CMV assignments 20 times. A later analysis grouped co-occurring TCRs with DBSCAN, adding TCRdist sequence similarity when clustering within HLA-allele-positive subsets. For co-occurrence clustering, repertoires with fewer than 30,000 or more than 120,000 public chains were excluded, along with a handful of repertoires with anomalous nucleotide sharing. TCRdb took over this immuneACCESS table, retaining in-frame rearrangements with V and J assigned. Such tables are incomplete; in checked studies, under half of the missing clones stem from an unresolved V gene, and the remainder is unexplained. Clone size and V and J calls were adopted from that table, with D and trimming inferred from the DNA. The sample includes about 150,000 clones, with around 79% observed a single time. In total, the top ten clones hold around 6.1% of the sample.

The sequence was collected from a man aged 30 to 45 in good health and CMV-seropositive. The rearrangement combines TRBV14 with TRBJ2-3, with a weak D call of TRBD1 (6 bases match). The sequenced sample was PBMCs. The encoded CDR3 is CASQRIGDTTDTQYF. The nucleotide sequence reads TGTGCCAGCCAGCGCATCGGGGACACGACAGATACGCAGTATTTT.